What follows are 21 T cell receptor beta chains derived from one specimen sequenced in a study of CD8 T cells in Susac syndrome. Random hexamers were used to reverse transcribe roughly 0.5 to 1 ug of RNA. Via MiXCR, TCRdb re-called the immunoSEQ multiplex PCR reads, giving one row per CDR3 protein. The sample includes 150,000 to 160,000 distinct CDR3 sequences, around 96% of them seen just once. Sequencing used CD4+ T cells from PBMCs. These receptors all stem from a human donor with Susac syndrome.

The chain couples TRBV6-5 to TRBJ1-5, with TRBD1 as a possible D gene (5 bases). This CDR3 is 15 amino acids long. V was clipped by 6 bases and J by 2 bases, with 14 bases between them. The germline CDR1 and CDR2 sequences are MNHEY and SVGAGI. The CDR3 bases are TGTGCCAGCAGAATCGGGACGGGCGGCAATCAGCCCCAGCATTTT. Encoded protein: CASRIGTGGNQPQHF.

This clonotype was seen only once. The chain uses TRBV3-1 and TRBJ1-5; no firm D call. V was pared by 1 base and J by 7 bases, with 8 bases between. Germline V gene sequence: CDR1 LGHDT, CDR2 YNNKEL (reference sequence). The CDR3 runs 13 residues. The CDR3: CASSQAFNQPQHF. CDR3 nucleotide sequence: TGTGCCAGCAGCCAAGCCTTTAACCAGCCCCAGCATTTT.

V is TRBV29-1 and J is TRBJ2-5; tentative D call: TRBD2 (6 bases). Germline CDR1 reads SQVTM; CDR2 reads ANQGSEA. This CDR3 region has 15 residues. Trimming pared 7 bases from V and 2 bases from J, leaving 20 bases between. This CDR3 reads CSASRGAGGQETQYF. The CDR3 DNA reads TGCAGCGCCTCCCGAGGGGCTGGAGGGCAAGAGACCCAGTACTTC. Based on the CDR3 plus reference TRBV29-1 and TRBJ2-5, the full variable domain is SAVISQKPSRDICQRGTSLTIQCQVDSQVTMMFWYRQQPGQSLTLIATANQGSEATYESGFVIDKFPISRPNLTFSTLTVSNMSPEDSSIYLCSASRGAGGQETQYFGPGTRLLVL.

This chain connects TRBV3-1 to TRBJ2-1, with D perhaps TRBD1 (6 bases). The germline CDR1 and CDR2 sequences are LGHDT and YNNKEL (reference sequence). The CDR3 sequence is 15 residues long. V shed 3 bases and J shed 2 bases, with 11 bases lying between them. The CDR3 DNA is TGTGCCAGCAGCCATCGGACAGTGACCTACAATGAGCAGTTCTTC. Amino acid sequence: CASSHRTVTYNEQFF.

The chain uses TRBV29-1 and TRBJ2-7, with 9 positions matching TRBD2. Trimming cost V 7 bases and J 6 bases; bases outside gene matches: 13. There are 14 residues in the CDR3. Germline V CDR1 and CDR2: SQVTM, ANQGSEA. CDR3 region: CSAQIGGRGAEQYF. For the CDR3, the DNA is TGCAGCGCCCAAATCGGCGGGAGGGGCGCCGAGCAGTACTTC.

The chain couples TRBV3-1 to TRBJ1-2; no clear D gene. Germline assignment: CDR1 LGHDT and CDR2 YNNKEL (reference sequence). The CDR3 extends over 16 amino acids. Trimming took off 4 bases at V and 2 bases at J, with 17 bases between the two ends. CDR3 in amino acids: CASSPGGGRANYGYTF. CDR3 coding DNA: TGTGCCAGCAGCCCAGGAGGAGGGAGAGCCAACTATGGCTACACCTTC.

This clonotype was seen just once. The chain is built from TRBV20-1 and TRBJ2-5; D uncertain. Germline CDR1 reads DFQATT; CDR2 reads SNEGSKA (reference sequence). The CDR3 loop spans 16 amino acids. V shed 5 bases and J shed 1 base, with 20 bases lying between them. The chain's CDR3 is CSALPIGGYSQETQYF. The CDR3 region has the DNA TGCAGTGCTCTCCCGATAGGCGGATACTCCCAAGAGACCCAGTACTTC.

The V gene is TRBV12-3 or TRBV12-4, the J gene TRBJ2-6; D is unresolved. This CDR3 has 12 residues. V gave up 1 base and J gave up 8 bases, with 3 bases separating them. CDR3 in amino acids: CASSLESNVLTF. CDR3 DNA sequence: TGTGCCAGCAGTTTAGAATCCAACGTCCTGACTTTC.

Concerning this clonotype itself: The junction differs from germline at one of its ends, possibly a read error. The J gene is TRBJ1-4, the V gene TRBV4-2; TRBD1 matches 10 bases. Germline CDR1 reads LGHNA; CDR2 reads YNFKEQ. The CDR3 extends over 13 amino acids. Here the CDR3 reads CASSRDRGQAPIF. The CDR3 DNA is TGTGCCAGCAGCCGAGACAGGGGGCAGGCCCCGATTTTT.

This chain uses TRBV4-1 with TRBJ2-1; 7 bases fit TRBD2. V shed 5 bases, J shed 4 bases, and the junction held 14 bases outside the gene matches. Germline V gives CDR1 MGHRA, CDR2 YSYEKL. CDR3 length: 17 residues. The CDR3 spells CASSSPPLSGDYNEQFF. The DNA for the CDR3 is TGCGCCAGCAGCTCCCCTCCTCTGAGCGGGGATTACAATGAGCAGTTCTTC.

A few counts support this clonotype. The chain has TRBV18 and TRBJ2-7, with no clear D. The CDR3 runs 12 residues. CDR1 KGHSH and CDR2 LQKENI come from the germline V gene. V was pared by 3 bases and J by 1 base, with 4 bases between. The chain's CDR3 is CASSPESYEQYF. CDR3 nucleotide sequence: TGTGCCAGCTCACCGGAGTCCTACGAGCAGTACTTC.

V and J are TRBV7-6 and TRBJ2-7; D is possibly TRBD1 (5 bases). The CDR3 extends over 14 amino acids. Germline V gene lookup returns CDR1 SGHVS and CDR2 FNYEAQ. Trimming pared 1 base from V and 5 bases from J, leaving 12 bases between. CDR3 DNA sequence: TGTGCCAGCAGCTTAGGGTCGCAGGGCCACGAGCAGTACTTC. It specifies CASSLGSQGHEQYF.

The chain combines TRBV12-5 with TRBJ1-1, with D hard to call. The length of the CDR3 is 13 residues. The germline V gene encodes CDR1 LGHNT and CDR2 FRNRAP. V lost 1 base and J 2 bases, leaving 5 bases between the germline ends. CDR3 in amino acids: CASGLDGNTEAFF. CDR3 bases: TGTGCTAGTGGTTTGGACGGAAACACTGAAGCTTTCTTT. Based on the CDR3 plus reference TRBV12-5 and TRBJ1-1, the full variable domain is DARVTQTPRHKVTEMGQEVTMRCQPILGHNTVFWYRQTMMQGLELLAYFRNRAPLDDSGMPKDRFSAEMPDATLATLKIQPSEPRDSAVYFCASGLDGNTEAFFGQGTRLTVV.

CDR3 bases: TGCGCCAGCAGCCAATCCCCGCGGGGGGCCTACGAGCAGTACTTC. It encodes CASSQSPRGAYEQYF. The chain has TRBV4-1 and TRBJ2-7; TRBD2 matches 8 bases. The junction had 5 bases not matched to a gene; V was cut back by 2 bases and J by 2 bases. The germline gives CDR1 MGHRA, CDR2 YSYEKL. The CDR3 has 15 amino acids.

This sequence joins TRBV5-1 and TRBJ2-5, with D possibly called TRBD1 or TRBD2 (5 bases each). V gave up 0 bases and J gave up 5 bases, with 11 bases separating them. CDR1 is SGHRS and CDR2 is YFSETQ in the germline V gene. This CDR3 region has 14 residues. As DNA, the CDR3 is TGCGCCAGCAGCTTGGCTGGGGGAACTGAGACCCAGTACTTC. Protein: CASSLAGGTETQYF.

This chain joins TRBV12-3 or TRBV12-4 and TRBJ1-1; D is undetermined. This CDR3 is built from 14 residues. V was clipped by 6 bases and J by 1 base, with 12 bases between them. The CDR3 DNA reads as TGTGCCAGCAGCATTATACAGACGAACACTGAAGCTTTCTTT. It specifies CASSIIQTNTEAFF.

V gene TRBV18 combines with J gene TRBJ2-5, with D unresolved. This CDR3 region has 12 residues. V shed 6 bases and J shed 2 bases, with 7 bases lying between them. Germline values: CDR1 KGHSH, CDR2 LQKENI. DNA of the CDR3: TGTGCCAGCTCCGTGGTGCAAGAGACCCAGTACTTC. This translates into CASSVVQETQYF.

The chain combines TRBV24-1 with TRBJ2-2; 7 nucleotides agree with TRBD2. The CDR3 loop spans 15 amino acids. CDR1 and CDR2 (germline): KGHDR, SFDVKD. Trimming cost V 6 bases and J 4 bases; bases outside gene matches: 7. The CDR3 DNA sequence: TGTGCCACCAGTACTAGCGTTGGTCCCACCGGGGAGCTGTTTTTT. It yields the protein CATSTSVGPTGELFF.

The chain joins TRBV14 to TRBJ1-3; no reliable D call. Germline values: CDR1 SGHDN, CDR2 FVKESK. This CDR3 has 15 amino acids. V was trimmed by 3 bases and J by 2 bases, leaving 11 bases between them. The CDR3 DNA is TGTGCCAGCAGCCAGGTTTGGGGAACTGGAAACACCATATATTTT. Encoded protein: CASSQVWGTGNTIYF. The whole variable domain, remainder taken from reference TRBV14 and TRBJ1-3, is EAGVTQFPSHSVIEKGQTVTLRCDPISGHDNLYWYRRVMGKEIKFLLHFVKESKQDESGMPNNRFLAERTGGTYSTLKVQPAELEDSGVYFCASSQVWGTGNTIYFGEGSWLTVV.

V usage is TRBV6-5 and J usage is TRBJ2-1, with 10 bases identical to TRBD1. Germline V lookup: CDR1 MNHEY, CDR2 SVGAGI. CDR3 length: 15 residues. J gave up 7 bases and V 2 bases, and 5 bases lay outside the gene matches. The CDR3 region has the DNA TGTGCCAGCAGTTACGTCCGGGACAGGGGTAATGAGCAGTTCTTC. Its translation: CASSYVRDRGNEQFF.

The chain is built from TRBV3-1 and TRBJ2-1, with D perhaps being TRBD1 or TRBD2 (5 bases each). The CDR3 length is 16 residues. Trimming shortened V by 0 bases and J by 7 bases, and 16 bases separated the two germline ends. The germline CDR1 and CDR2 sequences are LGHDT and YNNKEL (reference sequence). The CDR3 DNA reads TGTGCCAGCAGCCAAGAAGGTGGGGGTGGACGAAATGAGCAGTTCTTC. Translated, it gives CASSQEGGGGRNEQFF.